This T cell receptor beta chain was recorded in a study of sequential checkpoint blockade in melanoma. This clone was observed a single time. Germline V gene data show CDR1 as MNHEY and CDR2 as SMNVEV (reference sequence). This CDR3 has 14 amino acids. Trimming took off 6 bases at V and 1 base at J, with 10 bases between the two ends. Treatment denoted: randomized to nivolumab then ipilimumab (arm A) or the reverse (arm B). TCRdb's copy holds only in-frame clones and misses some; the assay was immunoSEQ multiplex PCR. The table includes about 12,000 clones, about four fifths detected once. This clonotype was obtained from a human donor with melanoma. This sequence joins TRBV27 and TRBJ1-5; weak D call: TRBD1 (6 bases). The input for sequencing was CD8+ T cells sorted from blood (inferred from file names), taken from a patient given nivolumab and ipilimumab in sequence. CDR3 in DNA: TGTGCCAGCAGCCCGGGACAAAGCAATCAGCCCCAGCATTTT. As protein: CASSPGQSNQPQHF.